Below are 19 T cell receptor beta chains sequenced from a single sample in a study of graft-versus-host responses after intestinal transplantation. Intraepithelial and lamina propria lymphocytes were isolated from graft specimens. Profiling relied on immunoSEQ multiplex PCR, and the TCRdb table lists in-frame clones only, not all of them. The sample carries about 37,000 clones, 87% recorded once. Here the sequenced sample was ileum tissue, taken 200 to 210 days after intestinal transplant. The receptors come from a human patient who received an intestinal transplant, so some T cells may come from the graft donor.

This chain joins TRBV19 and TRBJ2-1; D unresolved. V was shortened by 3 bases and J by 8 bases, with 5 bases between the two germline ends. The CDR3 sequence is 11 residues long. In germline, CDR1 is LNHDA, CDR2 SQIVND (reference sequence). The CDR3 spells CASSMTHEQFF. The DNA for the CDR3 is TGTGCCAGTAGTATGACCCATGAGCAGTTCTTC.

This sequence joins TRBV28 and TRBJ2-2, with TRBD2 matching 15 bases. Germline loops: CDR1 MDHEN, CDR2 SYDVKM. Germline trimming cut 6 bases from V and 3 bases from J; bases unmatched to any gene: 11. The CDR3 runs 19 residues. CDR3 loop: CASSHTGLAGGDDTGELFF. Written as DNA, the CDR3 is TGTGCCAGCAGCCATACCGGACTAGCGGGGGGGGACGACACCGGGGAGCTGTTTTTT.

The V call is TRBV11-2, the J call TRBJ2-1; D is unclear. This CDR3 region has 13 residues. Trimming pared 0 bases from V and 13 bases from J, leaving 13 bases between. Looked up from germline, CDR1 is SGHAT and CDR2 is FQNNGV. The CDR3 DNA follows: TGTGCCAGCAGCTTAGATGTGGCGTCGGCCCAGTTCTTC. It codes for CASSLDVASAQFF.

This clone showed up just once. V gene TRBV9 combines with J gene TRBJ1-2; D remains unclear. This CDR3 contains 15 residues. Germline lookup yields CDR1 SGDLS and CDR2 YYNGEE. Trimming removed 3 bases from V and 1 base from J, with 13 bases in between. The CDR3 here is CASSADGYYNYGYTF. CDR3 DNA sequence: TGTGCCAGCAGCGCGGACGGATACTATAACTATGGCTACACCTTC.

The chain combines TRBV11-2 with TRBJ1-6; the D is unclear. Germline V CDR1 and CDR2: SGHAT, FQNNGV. V was shortened by 1 base and J by 9 bases, with 7 bases between the two germline ends. The CDR3 sequence is 13 residues long. The CDR3 reads CASSLVGSSPLHF. In DNA form, the CDR3 reads TGTGCCAGCAGCTTAGTTGGCAGTTCACCCCTCCACTTT.

The chain joins TRBV6-5 to TRBJ1-1, with D tentatively TRBD1 (5 bases). The CDR3 extends over 15 amino acids. Germline V gene sequence: CDR1 MNHEY, CDR2 SVGAGI. Trimming took 2 bases from V and 1 from J, leaving 11 bases between them. CDR3 sequence: CASSYEWQGNTEAFF. The CDR3 DNA reads TGTGCCAGCAGTTACGAGTGGCAGGGGAACACTGAAGCTTTCTTT.

V and J are TRBV4-1 and TRBJ2-7; no firm D call. V lost 4 bases, J lost 2 bases, and 15 bases lay in between. The germline gives CDR1 MGHRA, CDR2 YSYEKL. The CDR3 has 15 residues. The CDR3 sequence is CASSRLWQAAYEQYF. The CDR3 DNA follows: TGCGCCAGCAGCCGGCTATGGCAGGCCGCCTACGAGCAGTACTTC.

This clone was observed once. The chain is built from TRBV28 and TRBJ1-3, with D tentatively TRBD1 (6 bases). This CDR3 contains 16 residues. Trimming removed 2 bases at V and 4 bases at J, with 15 bases between. In germline, CDR1 is MDHEN, CDR2 SYDVKM. The CDR3 protein is CASSLAQGYMGNTIYF. In nucleotides, the CDR3 is TGTGCCAGCAGTTTAGCCCAGGGGTATATGGGAAACACCATATATTTT.

The gene calls are TRBV2 and TRBJ1-1; 9 bases align to TRBD1. The CDR3 spans 16 residues. Trimming at V came to 5 bases and at J to 2 bases, leaving 9 bases not matched to a gene. Germline assignment: CDR1 SNHLY and CDR2 FYNNEI. The CDR3, as DNA: TGTGCCAGCAGTCAGAATAGGGGACAGGGCAACACTGAAGCTTTCTTT. It is translated as CASSQNRGQGNTEAFF.

The V call is TRBV6-5, the J call TRBJ1-1; D might be TRBD1 (6 bases). The V end lost 2 bases, the J end lost 1 base, and 14 bases lay between the germline ends. Germline CDR1 and CDR2: MNHEY and SVGAGI. The CDR3 runs 16 residues. The CDR3 sequence is CASSYMGARGNTEAFF. The CDR3, as DNA: TGTGCCAGCAGTTACATGGGGGCCCGGGGGAACACTGAAGCTTTCTTT.

V and J are TRBV9 and TRBJ2-2; D is unresolved. The germline gives CDR1 SGDLS, CDR2 YYNGEE. The ends were cut back, 4 bases at V and 4 bases at J, with 14 bases in the middle. The CDR3 has 15 amino acids. The CDR3 DNA is TGTGCCAGCAGCCCAATCTCGCGTGGCACCGGGGAGCTGTTTTTT. Its protein product is CASSPISRGTGELFF.

The table lists this clone with a few counts. The V and J genes are TRBV7-9 and TRBJ2-1, with 9 bases fitting TRBD2. Germline lookup yields CDR1 SEHNR and CDR2 FQNEAQ (reference sequence). Trimming took 5 bases from V and 8 from J; bases not matched to a gene: 4. The CDR3 covers 13 residues. The CDR3 region is CASSLGGRDEQFF. The DNA for the CDR3 is TGTGCCAGCAGCCTCGGCGGGAGGGATGAGCAGTTCTTC.

The chain joins TRBV28 to TRBJ2-5, with a tentative D call TRBD1 (5 bases). Near its end, the DNA agrees better with TRBJ2-7, so the J call may be wrong. The CDR3 runs to 13 residues. The germline gives CDR1 MDHEN, CDR2 SYDVKM. CDR3 sequence: CASSDGQGYEQYF. In DNA form, the CDR3 reads TGTGCCAGCAGTGATGGTCAGGGCTACGAGCAGTACTTC.

The V call is TRBV18, the J call TRBJ1-2; TRBD1 matches at 9 bases. V lost 3 bases and J lost 4; bases outside the gene matches: 6. CDR1 is KGHSH and CDR2 is LQKENI in the germline V gene. This CDR3 region has 15 residues. The CDR3 DNA sequence: TGTGCCAGCTCACCCTCGGGACAGGGTGGCTATGGCTACACCTTC. Translation gives CASSPSGQGGYGYTF.

V usage is TRBV28 and J usage is TRBJ2-5; D tentatively reads TRBD1 or TRBD2 (6 bases each). The length of the CDR3 is 14 residues. V lost 7 bases, J lost 2 bases, and 14 bases lay in between. The germline gives CDR1 MDHEN, CDR2 SYDVKM. Here the CDR3 DNA reads TGTGCCAGCACCGACGGGGGCAGACAAGAGACCCAGTACTTC. Its translation: CASTDGGRQETQYF.

V is TRBV7-9 and J is TRBJ1-1; D gene uncertain. V lost 5 bases, J lost 1 base, and 14 bases lay in between. This CDR3 spans 15 amino acids. CDR1 and CDR2 from the germline V gene are SEHNR and FQNEAQ (reference sequence). CDR3 amino acids: CASSPSGVPNTEAFF. CDR3 nucleotides: TGTGCCAGCAGCCCCTCCGGGGTACCGAACACTGAAGCTTTCTTT.

The chain links TRBV19 to TRBJ2-2; maybe TRBD1 (6 bases). With 5 bases removed from V and 6 bases from J, the gap between germline ends came to 19 bases. The CDR3 is made up of 16 amino acids. CDR1 is LNHDA and CDR2 is SQIVND in the germline V gene (reference sequence). CDR3 region: CASSVLSGVLAGELFF. CDR3 DNA: TGTGCCAGTAGTGTACTCTCAGGGGTTCTGGCCGGGGAGCTGTTTTTT. The entire variable domain, with the rest obtained from reference TRBV19 and TRBJ2-2, is as follows: DGGITQSPKYLFRKEGQNVTLSCEQNLNHDAMYWYRQDPGQGLRLIYYSQIVNDFQKGDIAEGYSVSREKKESFPLTVTSAQKNPTAFYLCASSVLSGVLAGELFFGEGSRLTVL.

The chain links TRBV6-6 to TRBJ2-5; TRBD1 agrees at 8 bases. Trimming took 5 bases from V and 4 from J; bases not matched to a gene: 3. The germline CDR1 and CDR2 sequences are MNHNY and SVGAGI (reference sequence). The CDR3 consists of 13 residues. The CDR3 DNA reads as TGTGCCAGCAGTGCGACAGGGGTAGAGACCCAGTACTTC. Amino acid sequence: CASSATGVETQYF.

Notes on this clone: This could be a read error, since a much larger clone is one nucleotide away. The J gene is TRBJ2-7, the V gene TRBV6-5, with 8 positions matching TRBD2. Germline lookup yields CDR1 MNHEY and CDR2 SVGAGI. With 6 bases clipped from V and 6 bases from J, the junction kept 4 bases outside the gene matches. The CDR3 is 12 residues long. CDR3 in DNA: TGTGCCAGCAGGACTAGCGAGAGCGAGCAGTACTTC. Encoded protein: CASRTSESEQYF.